The T cell receptor (beta chain) described here comes from a study of Graves' ophthalmopathy and Graves' hyperthyroidism. The CDR3 is 15 amino acids. V trimming: 5 bases; J trimming: 3 bases; junction bases outside the gene matches: 4. Germline CDR1 KGHSH, CDR2 LQKENI. This clonotype was counted at least ten times. RNA transcripts were the template, and TCR beta CDR3 regions were amplified from them. First-round RT-PCR employed HTBI primers, with a second-round multiplex PCR after it. TCRdb re-analysed the multiplex PCR reads in MiXCR, keeping a single row per CDR3 protein. This table holds approximately 500,000 distinct CDR3 sequences, around 14% found once.

V gene TRBV18 combines with J gene TRBJ1-6; 7 bases fit TRBD1. The sample taken for sequencing was blood. This clonotype was sampled from a woman in her twenties or thirties with Graves' ophthalmopathy. The CDR3 loop reads CASSTGEVYNSPLHF. CDR3 sequence (DNA): TGTGCCAGCTCAACAGGGGAAGTCTATAATTCACCCCTCCACTTT.